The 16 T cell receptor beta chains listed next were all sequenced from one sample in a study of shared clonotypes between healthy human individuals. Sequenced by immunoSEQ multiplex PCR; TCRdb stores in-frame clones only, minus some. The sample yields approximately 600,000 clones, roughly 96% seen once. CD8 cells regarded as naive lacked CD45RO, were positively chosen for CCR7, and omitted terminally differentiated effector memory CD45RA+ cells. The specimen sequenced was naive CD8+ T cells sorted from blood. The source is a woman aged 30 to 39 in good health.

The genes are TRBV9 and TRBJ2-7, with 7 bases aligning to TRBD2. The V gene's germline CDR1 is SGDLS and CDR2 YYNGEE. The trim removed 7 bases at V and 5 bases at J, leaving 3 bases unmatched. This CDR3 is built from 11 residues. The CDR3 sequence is CASGGENEQYF. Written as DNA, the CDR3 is TGTGCCAGCGGGGGGGAGAACGAGCAGTACTTC.

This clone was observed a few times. The DNA of the CDR3 is TGTGCCAGCAGCCTGACAGCTGAGCAGTACTTC. It encodes CASSLTAEQYF. The V and J genes are TRBV11-2 and TRBJ2-7; tentative D call: TRBD1 (5 bases). Germline CDR1 reads SGHAT; CDR2 reads FQNNGV. V gave up 5 bases and J gave up 7 bases, with 9 bases separating them. CDR3 size: 11 residues.

The DNA of the CDR3 is TGTGCCAGCAGCTTAGTATTAGGGGGAGAGGAGACCCAGTACTTC. Residues: CASSLVLGGEETQYF. The chain carries TRBV7-2 and TRBJ2-5, with D perhaps TRBD1 (6 bases). V dropped 1 base and J dropped 5 bases, with 14 bases sitting between them. The V gene's germline CDR1 is SGHTA and CDR2 FQGNSA. This CDR3 contains 15 residues.

CDR3 bases: TGTGCCAGCAGCTCCACCGGGTCCCCCGGTGAGCAGTTCTTC. Its protein is CASSSTGSPGEQFF. The gene calls are TRBV27 and TRBJ2-1; D is uncertain. In germline, CDR1 is MNHEY, CDR2 SMNVEV (reference sequence). The CDR3 runs 14 residues. V lost 6 bases to trimming and J lost 9 bases, with 18 bases between them.

DNA of the CDR3: TGTGCCAGCAGCAAAGGACAGGGTTTATGGGAAAAACTGTTTTTT. It codes for CASSKGQGLWEKLFF. The rearrangement links TRBV9 to TRBJ1-4; TRBD1 agrees at 8 bases. The CDR3 is 15 residues long. The germline V gene encodes CDR1 SGDLS and CDR2 YYNGEE. V trimming: 4 bases; J trimming: 8 bases; junction bases outside the gene matches: 10.

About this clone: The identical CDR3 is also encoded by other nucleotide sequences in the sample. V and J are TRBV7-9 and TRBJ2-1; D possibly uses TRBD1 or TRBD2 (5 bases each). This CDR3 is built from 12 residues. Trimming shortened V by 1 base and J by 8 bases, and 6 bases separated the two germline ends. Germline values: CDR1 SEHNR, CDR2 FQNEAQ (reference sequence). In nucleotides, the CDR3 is TGTGCCAGCAGCTTAGTGGGGGATGAGCAGTTCTTC. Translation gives CASSLVGDEQFF.

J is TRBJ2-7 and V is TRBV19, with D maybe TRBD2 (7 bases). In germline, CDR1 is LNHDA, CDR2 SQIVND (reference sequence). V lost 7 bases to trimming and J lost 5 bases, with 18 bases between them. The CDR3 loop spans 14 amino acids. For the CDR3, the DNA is TGTGCCAGTACCGAGGGGGGGGCGAACGACGAGCAGTACTTC. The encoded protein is CASTEGGANDEQYF. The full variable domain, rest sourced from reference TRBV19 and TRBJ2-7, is DGGITQSPKYLFRKEGQNVTLSCEQNLNHDAMYWYRQDPGQGLRLIYYSQIVNDFQKGDIAEGYSVSREKKESFPLTVTSAQKNPTAFYLCASTEGGANDEQYFGPGTRLTVT.

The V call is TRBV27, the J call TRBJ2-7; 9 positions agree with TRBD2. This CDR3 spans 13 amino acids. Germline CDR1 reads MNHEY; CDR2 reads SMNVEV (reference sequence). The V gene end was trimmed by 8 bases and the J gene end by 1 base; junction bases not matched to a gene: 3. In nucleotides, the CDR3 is TGTGCCAGCTGGCTAGCGGGGTCCTACGAGCAGTACTTC. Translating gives CASWLAGSYEQYF.

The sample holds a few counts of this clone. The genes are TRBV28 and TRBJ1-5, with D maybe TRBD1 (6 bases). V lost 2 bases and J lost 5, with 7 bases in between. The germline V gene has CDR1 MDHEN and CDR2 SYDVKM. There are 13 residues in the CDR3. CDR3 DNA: TGTGCCAGCAGTTTAGCAGGGGATCAGCCCCAGCATTTT. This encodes CASSLAGDQPQHF.

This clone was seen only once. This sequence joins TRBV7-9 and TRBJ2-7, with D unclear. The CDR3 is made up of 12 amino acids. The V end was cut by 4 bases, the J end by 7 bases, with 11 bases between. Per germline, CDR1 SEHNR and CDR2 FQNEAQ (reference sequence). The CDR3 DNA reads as TGTGCCAGCAGCTCGGTCGTGGGGGAGCAGTACTTC. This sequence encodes CASSSVVGEQYF.

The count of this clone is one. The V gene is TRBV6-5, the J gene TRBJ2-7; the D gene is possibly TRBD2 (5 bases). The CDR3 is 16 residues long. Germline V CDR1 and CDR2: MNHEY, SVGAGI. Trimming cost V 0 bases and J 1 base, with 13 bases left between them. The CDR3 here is CASSYSIGRRSYEQYF. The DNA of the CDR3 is TGTGCCAGCAGTTACTCGATTGGACGGAGGTCCTACGAGCAGTACTTC.

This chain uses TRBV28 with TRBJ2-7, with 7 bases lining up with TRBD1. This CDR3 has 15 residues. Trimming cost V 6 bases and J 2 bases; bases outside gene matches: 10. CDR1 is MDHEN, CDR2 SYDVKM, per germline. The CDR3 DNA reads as TGTGCCAGCAGCTTCCGACAGGGCGTTACCTACGAGCAGTACTTC. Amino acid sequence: CASSFRQGVTYEQYF.

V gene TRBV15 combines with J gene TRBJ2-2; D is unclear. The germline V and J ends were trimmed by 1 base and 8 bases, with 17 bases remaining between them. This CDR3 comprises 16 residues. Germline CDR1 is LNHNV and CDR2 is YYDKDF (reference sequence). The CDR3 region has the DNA TGTGCCACCAGCAGAGGGACGCTGGGCAGCACGGGGGAGCTGTTTTTT. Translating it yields CATSRGTLGSTGELFF.

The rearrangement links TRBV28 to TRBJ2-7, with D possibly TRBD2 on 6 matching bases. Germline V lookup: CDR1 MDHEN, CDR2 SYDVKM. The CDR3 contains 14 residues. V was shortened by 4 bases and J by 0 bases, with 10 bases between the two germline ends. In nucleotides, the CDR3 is TGTGCCAGCAGTTGGGCCGGGGGCTCCTACGAGCAGTACTTC. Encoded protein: CASSWAGGSYEQYF.

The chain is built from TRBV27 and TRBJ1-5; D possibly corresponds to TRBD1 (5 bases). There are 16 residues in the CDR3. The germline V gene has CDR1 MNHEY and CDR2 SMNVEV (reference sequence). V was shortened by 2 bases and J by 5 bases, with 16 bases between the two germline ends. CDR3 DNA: TGTGCCAGCAGTTTACGATTTCGGGGGGAGCATCAGCCCCAGCATTTT. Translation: CASSLRFRGEHQPQHF.

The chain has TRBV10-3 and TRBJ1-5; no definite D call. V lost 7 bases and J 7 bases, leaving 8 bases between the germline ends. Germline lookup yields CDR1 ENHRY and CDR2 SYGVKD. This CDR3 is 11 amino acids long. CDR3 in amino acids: CAIKGGQPQHF. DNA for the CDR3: TGTGCCATCAAGGGAGGACAGCCCCAGCATTTT.